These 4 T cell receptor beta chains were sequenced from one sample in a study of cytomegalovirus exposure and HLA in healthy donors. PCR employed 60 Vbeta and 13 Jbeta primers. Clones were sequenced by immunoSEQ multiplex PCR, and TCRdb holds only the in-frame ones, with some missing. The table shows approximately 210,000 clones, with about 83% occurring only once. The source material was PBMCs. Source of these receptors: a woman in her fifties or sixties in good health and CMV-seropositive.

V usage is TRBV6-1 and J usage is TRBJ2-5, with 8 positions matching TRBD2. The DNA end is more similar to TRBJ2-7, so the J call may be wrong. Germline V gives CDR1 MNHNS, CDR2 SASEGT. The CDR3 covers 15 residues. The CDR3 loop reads CASKGTSSPVYEQYF. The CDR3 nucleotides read TGTGCCAGCAAGGGGACTAGTTCTCCGGTGTACGAGCAGTACTTC.

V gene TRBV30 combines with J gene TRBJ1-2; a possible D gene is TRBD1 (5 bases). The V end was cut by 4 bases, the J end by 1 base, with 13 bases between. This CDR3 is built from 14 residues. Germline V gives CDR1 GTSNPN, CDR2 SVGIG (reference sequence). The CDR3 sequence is CAWTLPGGNYGYTF. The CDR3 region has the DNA TGTGCCTGGACCTTACCGGGGGGTAACTATGGCTACACCTTC.

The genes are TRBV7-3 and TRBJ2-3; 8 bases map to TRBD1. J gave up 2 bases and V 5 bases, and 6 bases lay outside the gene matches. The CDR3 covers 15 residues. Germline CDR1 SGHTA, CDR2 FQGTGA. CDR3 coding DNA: TGTGCCAGCAGCACCACAGGGGGAATCACAGATACGCAGTATTTT. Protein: CASSTTGGITDTQYF.

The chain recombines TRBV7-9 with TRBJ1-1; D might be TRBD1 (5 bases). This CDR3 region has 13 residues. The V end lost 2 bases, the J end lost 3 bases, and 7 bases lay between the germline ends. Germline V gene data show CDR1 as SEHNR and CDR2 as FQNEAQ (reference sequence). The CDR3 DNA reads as TGTGCCAGCAGCTTACCGGGGGACACTGAAGCTTTCTTT. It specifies CASSLPGDTEAFF.